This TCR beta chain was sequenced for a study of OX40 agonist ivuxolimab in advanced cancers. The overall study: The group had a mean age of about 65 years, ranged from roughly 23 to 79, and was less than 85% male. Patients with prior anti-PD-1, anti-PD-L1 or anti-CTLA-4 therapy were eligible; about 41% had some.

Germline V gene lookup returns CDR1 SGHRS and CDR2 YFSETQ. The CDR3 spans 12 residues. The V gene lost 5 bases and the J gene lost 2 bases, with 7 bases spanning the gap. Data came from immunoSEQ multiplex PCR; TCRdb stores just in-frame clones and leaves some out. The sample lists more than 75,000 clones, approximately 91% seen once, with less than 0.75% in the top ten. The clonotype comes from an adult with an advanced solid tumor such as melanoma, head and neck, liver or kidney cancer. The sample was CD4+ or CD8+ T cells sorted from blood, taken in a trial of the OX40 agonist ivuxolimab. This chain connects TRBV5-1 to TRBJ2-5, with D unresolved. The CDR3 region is CASRLQQETQYF. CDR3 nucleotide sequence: TGCGCCAGCAGGCTACAGCAAGAGACCCAGTACTTC. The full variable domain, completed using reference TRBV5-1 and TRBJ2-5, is KAGVTQTPRYLIKTRGQQVTLSCSPISGHRSVSWYQQTPGQGLQFLFEYFSETQRNKGNFPGRFSGRQFSNSRSEMNVSTLELGDSALYLCASRLQQETQYFGPGTRLLVL.